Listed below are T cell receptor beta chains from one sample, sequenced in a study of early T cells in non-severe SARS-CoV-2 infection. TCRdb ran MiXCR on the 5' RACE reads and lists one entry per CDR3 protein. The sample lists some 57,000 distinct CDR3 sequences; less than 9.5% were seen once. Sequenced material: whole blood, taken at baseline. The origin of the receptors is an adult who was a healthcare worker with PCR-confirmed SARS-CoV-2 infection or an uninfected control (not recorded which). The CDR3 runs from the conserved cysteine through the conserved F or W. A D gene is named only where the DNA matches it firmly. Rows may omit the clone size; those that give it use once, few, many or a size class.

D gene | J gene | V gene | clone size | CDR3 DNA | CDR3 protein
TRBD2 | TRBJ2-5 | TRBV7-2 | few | TGTGCCAGCAGCTTAGGAGCGGGGGGGGAGACCCAGTACTTC | CASSLGAGGETQYF
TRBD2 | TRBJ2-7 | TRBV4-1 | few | TGCGCCAGCAGCCAAGGATTGACTAGCGGGCATTCTTGGACCTACGAGCAGTACTTC | CASSQGLTSGHSWTYEQYF
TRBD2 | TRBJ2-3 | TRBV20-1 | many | TGCAGTGGACTAGCGGGAGGGCCCGTAGATACGCAGTATTTT | CSGLAGGPVDTQYF
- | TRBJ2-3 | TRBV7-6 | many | TGTGCCAGCAGCTTAGCGCCACGTCCAGATACGCAGTATTTT | CASSLAPRPDTQYF
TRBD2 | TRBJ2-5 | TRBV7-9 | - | TGTGCCAGCAGCTCATCTCTAGCGGGAAATCCCCGAGAGACCCAGTACTTC | CASSSSLAGNPRETQYF
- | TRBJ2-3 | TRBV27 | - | TGTGCCAGCAGTCTGACACCCCGGAATACGCAGTATTTT | CASSLTPRNTQYF
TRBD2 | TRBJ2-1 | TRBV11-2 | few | TGTGCCAGCAGCCCCCGTTTCGGGGGGGCCAGTGAGCAGTTCTTC | CASSPRFGGASEQFF
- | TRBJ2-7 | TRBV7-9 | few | TGTGCCAGCAGCTTATCTCAGCGTCCCGAGCAGTACTTC | CASSLSQRPEQYF
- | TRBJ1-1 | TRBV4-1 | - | TGCGCCAGCAGCCAGGAGGTCCCGCAGGCTGGCGACACTGAAGCTTTCTTT | CASSQEVPQAGDTEAFF
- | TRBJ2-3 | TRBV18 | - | TGTGCCAGCTCACCTTTACAGGGTTTCACAGATACGCAGTATTTT | CASSPLQGFTDTQYF
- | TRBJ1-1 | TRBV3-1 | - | TGTGCCAGCAGCACCCGTGACGGGGTAGACACTGAAGCTTTCTTT | CASSTRDGVDTEAFF
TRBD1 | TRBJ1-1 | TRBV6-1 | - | TGTGCCAGCAGTGAACTTCAGGGGGGGACTGAAGCTTTCTTT | CASSELQGGTEAFF
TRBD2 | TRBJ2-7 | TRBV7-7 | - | TGTGCTAGCAGCCCGCAGCGGGGGCCCCTCCACGAGCAGTACTTC | CASSPQRGPLHEQYF
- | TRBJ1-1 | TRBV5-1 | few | TGCGCCAGCAGCTTGGAAAGGGTTGGGGACACTGAAGCTTTCTTT | CASSLERVGDTEAFF
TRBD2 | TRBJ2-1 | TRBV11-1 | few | TGTGCCAGCAGCTTTACGAGCGGGACTTACAATGAGCAGTTCTTC | CASSFTSGTYNEQFF
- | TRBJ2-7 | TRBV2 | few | TGTGCCAGCAGTGAAACGCTGTCCTCCTACGAGCAGTACTTC | CASSETLSSYEQYF
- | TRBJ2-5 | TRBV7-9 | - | TGTGCCAGCAGCCTACGTTCAAAGGAAGAGACCCAGTACTTC | CASSLRSKEETQYF
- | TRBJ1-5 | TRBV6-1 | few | TGTGCCAGCAGGAGTAGCAATCAGCCCCAGCATTTT | CASRSSNQPQHF
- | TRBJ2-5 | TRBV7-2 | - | TGTGCCAGCAGCGCCGGGACCCGAGAGACCCAGTACTTC | CASSAGTRETQYF
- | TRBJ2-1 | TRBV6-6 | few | TGTGCCAGCAGTTACAGAAACGATGAGCAGTTCTTC | CASSYRNDEQFF
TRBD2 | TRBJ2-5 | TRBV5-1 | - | TGCGCCAGCAGCTTAGGGGCAGCGGGAGGACGAGAGACCCAGTACTTC | CASSLGAAGGRETQYF
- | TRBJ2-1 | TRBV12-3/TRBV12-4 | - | TGTGCCAGCAGCAGGGACTTTTCGAGCTCCTACAATGAGCAGTTCTTC | CASSRDFSSSYNEQFF
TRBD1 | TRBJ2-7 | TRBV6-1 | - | TGTGCCAGTAAACAGGGGACCCTCTACTTC | CASKQGTLYF
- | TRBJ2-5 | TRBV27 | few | TGTGCCAGCAGTTCAGAGGGTCCTGGATGGGTAAAGACCCAGTACTTC | CASSSEGPGWVKTQYF